Given below is one T cell receptor (beta chain) in context. Antigen unknown. This table comes from immunoSEQ multiplex PCR, and its TCRdb copy is limited to in-frame clones, with some not included. Among about 38,000 clones, roughly 92% were seen once, and the ten largest hold 18%. Stated time point: baseline, week 1 (first vaccination visit). Treatment denoted: pre-vaccination baseline after standard-of-care therapy. Donors had new WHO grade 3 or 4 IDH1-mutant, ATRX-lost astrocytomas. This record belongs to a study of a mutant IDH1 vaccine in newly diagnosed glioma. About the study: It was radiotherapy, temozolomide, or both that patients received previously, with most receiving both. Study conclusions and caveats: Changes in top peripheral clonotypes did not appear linked to pseudoprogression. Vaccination elicited immune responses in roughly 93% of patients.

Trimming removed 6 bases at V and 0 bases at J, with 10 bases between. The germline V gene has CDR1 MNHEY and CDR2 SVGAGI. The CDR3 is 14 amino acids. V and J are TRBV6-5 and TRBJ2-3, with D perhaps matching TRBD1 (6 bases). This specimen consisted of PBMCs, obtained from a glioma patient treated with radiotherapy, temozolomide or both. The TCR was taken from a man between 18 and 29 years old with glioma. The CDR3 sequence: CASRVGQSTDTQYF. DNA of the CDR3: TGTGCCAGCAGGGTCGGACAGAGCACAGATACGCAGTATTTT.